The rows below give T cell receptor beta chains drawn from one sample of a study of somatic mutations in cytotoxic T cells in rheumatoid arthritis. Method: immunoSEQ multiplex PCR; TCRdb's copy keeps in-frame clones and lacks some. The sample holds more than 15,000 clones, 73% seen once. Sequencing used CD8+ T cells sorted from blood. These receptors were taken from a woman aged 60-70 years in good health. Both conserved end residues are part of each CDR3.

v_call,j_call,cdr3_aa
TRBV7-6,TRBJ1-6,CASSLEAGQGYIPHNSPLHF
TRBV5-6,TRBJ1-1,CASSLDRSAEAFF
TRBV9,TRBJ2-1,CASSVQGLLYNEQFF
TRBV29-1,TRBJ1-1,CSIFRNTEAFF
TRBV5-4,TRBJ1-3,CASSLGPGSAGNTIYF
TRBV27,TRBJ2-7,CASSLGANSYEQYF
TRBV27,TRBJ1-1,CASSPVPGPEAFF
TRBV4-1,TRBJ1-6,CASSPAGASYNSPLHF
TRBV6-1,TRBJ2-1,CATYKRGSSYNEQFF
TRBV29-1,TRBJ2-5,CSVAGSGETQYF
TRBV6-1,TRBJ1-6,CASGTWGTYNSPLHF
TRBV29-1,TRBJ2-7,CSVRTSGSHEQYF
TRBV7-9,TRBJ2-7,CASSDETGRQYF
TRBV27,TRBJ1-1,CASSYTQGRREAFF
TRBV15,TRBJ2-4,CATSSPLGYQYF
TRBV15,TRBJ2-3,CATSRPPLDTQYF
TRBV7-8,TRBJ2-7,CASSLPGGGIPSYEQYF
TRBV7-8,TRBJ1-1,CASNRWGGNTEAFF
TRBV7-9,TRBJ1-2,CASSLGADGYTF
TRBV5-6,TRBJ1-2,CASSSGTGGPNYGYTF
TRBV6-1,TRBJ2-1,CASRGAAGVWNEQFF
TRBV6-1,TRBJ1-1,CASSEDGQGGTEAFF
TRBV30,TRBJ2-7,CAWRDGRDRRGYEQYF
TRBV9,TRBJ2-1,CASSPISSIGNEQFF
TRBV10-3,TRBJ1-2,CAIRGSRNANYGYTF
TRBV5-5,TRBJ1-3,CASSFLTGGGGNTIYF
TRBV19,TRBJ2-1,CASSVPSANEQFF
TRBV14,TRBJ2-1,CASSQDWRAYNEQFF
TRBV10-3,TRBJ1-2,CAIRTGTSYGYTF
TRBV7-9,TRBJ1-1,CASSPYEVGPGAEAFF
TRBV7-6,TRBJ2-1,CASSHPGGLAENEQFF
TRBV7-2,TRBJ1-6,CASSFYSTVFNSPLHF
TRBV10-1,TRBJ2-1,CASSTSSGSYNEQFF
TRBV6-5,TRBJ2-7,CASSPQGHEQYF
TRBV6-4,TRBJ1-5,CASRRLGEQPQHF
TRBV4-1,TRBJ2-1,CASSQTPDALDEQFF
TRBV19,TRBJ2-7,CASAFARGEQYF
TRBV7-9,TRBJ1-1,CASSLDRADTEAFF
TRBV13,TRBJ1-2,CASSLAQFRSSYGYTF
TRBV30,TRBJ1-4,CAWSVDGAELFF
TRBV5-1,TRBJ1-4,CASRPSSGELFF
TRBV6-1,TRBJ2-7,CASSAGGYEQYF
TRBV28,TRBJ1-1,CASSLEDTEAFF
TRBV5-1,TRBJ1-1,CASSLWAGDMNTEAFF
TRBV11-1,TRBJ2-1,CASSFRGPSTYNEQFF
TRBV9,TRBJ1-2,CASSVAGRSNYGYTF
TRBV7-8,TRBJ1-5,CASSPRATSYQPQHF
TRBV7-8,TRBJ2-2,CASSTPRTSGNTGELFF
TRBV27,TRBJ2-7,CASSFTGTYEQYF
TRBV7-9,TRBJ1-2,CASSLEGYGQGSVDGYTF
TRBV6-1,TRBJ2-7,CASSDDRATLLEQYF